This TCR beta chain was recorded in a study of cytomegalovirus exposure and HLA in healthy donors. The study's findings and limits: Among TCR beta chains, those listed as cytomegalovirus-associated numbered approximately 150.

The CDR3 has 13 residues. In germline, CDR1 is MNHEY, CDR2 SVGAGI. The germline V and J ends were trimmed by 6 bases and 4 bases, with 12 bases remaining between them. The PCR contained 60 Vbeta and 13 Jbeta primers. Profiling relied on immunoSEQ multiplex PCR, and the TCRdb table lists in-frame clones only, not all of them. Found here are fewer than 100,000 clones, about three quarters of them singletons; the top ten hold approximately 1%. A word on this clone: Its matching antigen is unknown.

This sequence originates from a male donor in good health and CMV-seronegative. This chain uses TRBV6-5 with TRBJ1-2, with D unclear. Sequencing input: PBMCs. In nucleotides, the CDR3 is TGTGCCAGCAGGTCACAGTCCCTCTATGGCTACACCTTC. Translating gives CASRSQSLYGYTF.